Presented here are 16 T cell receptor beta chains from one specimen sequenced in a study of shared clonotypes between healthy human individuals. Generated by immunoSEQ multiplex PCR, the TCRdb table keeps only in-frame clones and is missing some. The sample records around 650,000 clones, approximately 96% being singletons. CD45RO-negative, CCR7-selected cells formed the naive CD8 fraction, which excluded terminally differentiated effector memory CD45RA+ cells. Sequencing was carried out using naive CD8+ T cells sorted from blood. Receptors were obtained from a woman in her 30s in good health.

The rearrangement links TRBV28 to TRBJ2-3; D is possibly TRBD2 (6 bases). This CDR3 is built from 15 residues. The germline gives CDR1 MDHEN, CDR2 SYDVKM. With 6 bases removed from V and 3 bases from J, the gap between germline ends came to 16 bases. The CDR3 DNA sequence: TGTGCCAGCAGGAATAGCGGAGATCCGACAGATACGCAGTATTTT. Its translation: CASRNSGDPTDTQYF.

Concerning this clone: Additional DNA sequences in this sample encode the identical CDR3. CDR3 nucleotide sequence: TGTGCCAGCAGTCCCGGGACTAGCGGGAGAGGCGAGCAGTTCTTC. Protein product: CASSPGTSGRGEQFF. The chain links TRBV27 to TRBJ2-1; 14 positions match TRBD2. After removal of 5 bases from V and 10 bases from J, the junction contained 7 bases not matched to a gene. Per the germline V gene, CDR1 is MNHEY and CDR2 is SMNVEV (reference sequence). The length of the CDR3 is 15 residues.

The J gene is TRBJ1-1, the V gene TRBV15; the match to TRBD1 covers 8 bases. V was pared by 5 bases and J by 0 bases, with 11 bases of the junction left unmatched. This CDR3 spans 17 amino acids. Germline lookup yields CDR1 LNHNV and CDR2 YYDKDF (reference sequence). DNA of the CDR3: TGTGCCACCAGCGTCCGGGACAGGCATATGGTGAACACTGAAGCTTTCTTT. Protein: CATSVRDRHMVNTEAFF.

CDR3: CASSLRTDIQYF. In DNA form, the CDR3 reads TGTGCCAGCAGCTTGCGGACAGACATTCAGTACTTC. V gene TRBV11-3 combines with J gene TRBJ2-4; TRBD1 might be the D (6 bases). Per germline, CDR1 SGHNT and CDR2 YENEEA. The CDR3 sequence is 12 residues long. Trimming shortened V by 3 bases and J by 8 bases, and 8 bases separated the two germline ends. The entire variable domain, with the rest obtained from reference TRBV11-3 and TRBJ2-4, is as follows: EAGVVQSPRYKIIEKKQPVAFWCNPISGHNTLYWYLQNLGQGPELLIRYENEEAVDDSQLPKDRFSAERLKGVDSTLKIQPAELGDSAVYLCASSLRTDIQYFGAGTRLSVL.

The chain employs TRBV28 and TRBJ2-7, with 7 bases lining up with TRBD2. V lost 4 bases, J lost 6 bases, and 18 bases stayed unmatched. The CDR3 runs 17 residues. Per the germline V gene, CDR1 is MDHEN and CDR2 is SYDVKM. This chain's CDR3 is CASSSLPYWGGGFEQYF. The CDR3 coding sequence is TGTGCCAGCAGTTCCCTCCCCTATTGGGGGGGTGGCTTCGAGCAGTACTTC.

The V gene is TRBV27, the J gene TRBJ2-1; D is uncertain. The CDR3 loop spans 14 amino acids. Germline V gene lookup returns CDR1 MNHEY and CDR2 SMNVEV (reference sequence). Between the trimmed V and J ends, which lost 6 bases and 3 bases, there was a span of 12 bases. The CDR3 DNA sequence: TGTGCCAGCAGCCCTAGGACGGTCTACAATGAGCAGTTCTTC. The encoded protein is CASSPRTVYNEQFF.

This CDR3 is CASSQWVQETQYF. CDR3 in DNA: TGTGCCAGCAGTCAATGGGTCCAAGAGACCCAGTACTTC. The chain is built from TRBV25-1 and TRBJ2-5; no reliable D call. V shed 5 bases and J shed 1 base, with 8 bases lying between them. The CDR3 consists of 13 residues. Germline V lookup: CDR1 MGHDK, CDR2 SYGVNS. Full variable domain (outside the CDR3, taken from reference TRBV25-1 and TRBJ2-5): EADIYQTPRYLVIGTGKKITLECSQTMGHDKMYWYQQDPGMELHLIHYSYGVNSTEKGDLSSESTVSRIRTEHFPLTLESARPSHTSQYLCASSQWVQETQYFGPGTRLLVL.

This rearrangement joins TRBV19 to TRBJ2-7, with a tentative D call TRBD2 (5 bases). The germline V gene has CDR1 LNHDA and CDR2 SQIVND (reference sequence). This CDR3 has 13 residues. Deletions cut 5 bases from V and 2 bases from J, with 10 bases between. The CDR3 protein is CASSQTGAYEQYF. CDR3 sequence (DNA): TGTGCCAGTAGTCAAACCGGGGCCTACGAGCAGTACTTC.

The genes are TRBV6-5 and TRBJ2-7; the D is unclear. The germline gives CDR1 MNHEY, CDR2 SVGAGI. CDR3 length: 11 residues. V was shortened by 5 bases and J by 5 bases, with 7 bases between the two germline ends. Written as DNA, the CDR3 is TGTGCCAGCAGTACAAAGCACGAGCAGTACTTC. It is translated as CASSTKHEQYF.

The chain uses TRBV13 and TRBJ2-1; 14 bases agree with TRBD2. The trim removed 5 bases at V and 0 bases at J, leaving 3 bases unmatched. CDR3 length equals 17 residues. Germline CDR1 PRHDT, CDR2 FYEKMQ (reference sequence). CDR3 residues: CASSPGTSGSSYNEQFF. The CDR3 DNA follows: TGTGCCAGCAGCCCCGGGACTAGCGGGAGCTCCTACAATGAGCAGTTCTTC.

The chain joins TRBV11-2 to TRBJ2-7, with 9 bases identical to TRBD2. The ends lost 3 bases at V and 1 base at J; junction bases unmatched: 10. Germline assignment: CDR1 SGHAT and CDR2 FQNNGV. CDR3 length equals 17 residues. Written as DNA, the CDR3 is TGTGCCAGCAGCTTTGTTCTAGCGGGACCCTATTCCTACGAGCAGTACTTC. This encodes CASSFVLAGPYSYEQYF.

The chain is built from TRBV7-9 and TRBJ2-7, with D uncertain. Trimming removed 6 bases from V and 4 bases from J, with 19 bases in between. The CDR3 has 15 residues. In germline, CDR1 is SEHNR, CDR2 FQNEAQ (reference sequence). CDR3 protein: CASSPSDNTLYEQYF. CDR3 nucleotide sequence: TGTGCCAGCAGTCCTTCGGATAACACGTTGTACGAGCAGTACTTC.

In DNA form, the CDR3 reads TGCAGCGTTGAAGATCTGGCTCTATCCGGCCGATACAATGAGCAGTTCTTC. This encodes CSVEDLALSGRYNEQFF. The V and J genes are TRBV29-1 and TRBJ2-1; D gene unclear. The ends were cut back, 0 bases at V and 4 bases at J, with 19 bases in the middle. Germline V lookup: CDR1 SQVTM, CDR2 ANQGSEA. This CDR3 comprises 17 residues.

In its sample, this clone was seen once. The V gene is TRBV7-8, the J gene TRBJ2-3; D gene unclear. Per germline, CDR1 SGHVS and CDR2 FQNEAQ. Trimming stripped 4 bases from V and 0 bases from J, with 8 bases between. CDR3 length: 14 amino acids. CDR3 loop: CASSSTPSTDTQYF. CDR3 nucleotide sequence: TGTGCCAGCAGCTCTACCCCTAGCACAGATACGCAGTATTTT.

The rearrangement joins TRBV7-9 to TRBJ2-7, with D unclear. The CDR3 spans 14 residues. The germline V and J ends were trimmed by 2 bases and 6 bases, with 14 bases remaining between them. CDR1 and CDR2 (germline): SEHNR, FQNEAQ (reference sequence). The CDR3 is CASSLSSTSREQYF. As DNA, the CDR3 is TGTGCCAGCAGCTTATCTTCTACTTCGCGCGAGCAGTACTTC.

The chain uses TRBV4-1 and TRBJ1-5; TRBD1 matches 7 bases. Trimming cost V 4 bases and J 2 bases; bases outside gene matches: 5. The CDR3 contains 15 residues. CDR1 and CDR2 (germline): MGHRA, YSYEKL. CDR3 nucleotides: TGCGCCAGCAGCCTGGACAGGACTGGCAATCAGCCCCAGCATTTT. Protein: CASSLDRTGNQPQHF.